This passage covers 21 T cell receptor beta chains from one sample sequenced in a study of neurological immune-mediated disorders. TCRdb ran MiXCR on the 5' RACE reads and lists one entry per CDR3 protein. The table lists roughly 44,000 distinct CDR3 sequences, just under 6.5% of them singletons. Material: CD4+ T cells from blood. The receptors shown here come from a woman aged 40-49 years in good health.

This clonotype occurred many times. The chain carries TRBV7-2 and TRBJ2-2, with D hard to call. Germline CDR1 reads SGHTA; CDR2 reads FQGNSA. Trimming took 6 bases from V and 0 from J, leaving 11 bases between them. The CDR3 extends over 15 amino acids. The CDR3 sequence: CASSTRNANTGELFF. DNA for the CDR3: TGTGCCAGCAGTACCAGAAACGCGAACACCGGGGAGCTGTTTTTT.

This clonotype was detected many times. The chain carries TRBV6-6 and TRBJ2-7; 9 bases are a match to TRBD1. The germline CDR1 and CDR2 sequences are MNHNY and SVGAGI (reference sequence). The ends lost 2 bases at V and 3 bases at J; junction bases unmatched: 5. CDR3 length: 15 amino acids. DNA for the CDR3: TGTGCCAGCAGTTACCCCGGACAGGGGAACTACGAGCAGTACTTC. This gives the protein CASSYPGQGNYEQYF.

This clonotype was counted at least ten times. The chain has TRBV29-1 and TRBJ1-2, with 7 bases that match TRBD1. Germline-derived CDR1 and CDR2 are SQVTM and ANQGSEA. J lost 4 bases, V lost 5 bases, and 4 bases had no gene match. The CDR3 runs 12 residues. The CDR3 DNA is TGCAGCGTTACCGGGACAGTCTATGGCTACACCTTC. Its protein is CSVTGTVYGYTF.

This clonotype was counted many times. The V gene is TRBV3-1, the J gene TRBJ2-1, with 14 bases matching TRBD2. This CDR3 is built from 17 residues. The V gene end was trimmed by 4 bases and the J gene end by 1 base; junction bases not matched to a gene: 3. Germline CDR1 and CDR2: LGHDT and YNNKEL (reference sequence). In nucleotides, the CDR3 is TGTGCCAGCAGCCCGGGACTAGCGGGAGTATCCTACAATGAGCAGTTCTTC. Translated, it gives CASSPGLAGVSYNEQFF.

Ten or more counts support this clonotype. The chain employs TRBV5-6 and TRBJ2-5; TRBD2 matches at 7 bases. Trimming at V came to 4 bases and at J to 0 bases, leaving 6 bases not matched to a gene. This CDR3 has 15 residues. Germline lookup yields CDR1 SGHDT and CDR2 YYEEEE. The CDR3: CASSPGGGHQETQYF. CDR3 in DNA: TGTGCCAGCAGCCCGGGGGGAGGACACCAAGAGACCCAGTACTTC.

This clonotype appeared many times. The chain recombines TRBV7-3 with TRBJ2-1, with D perhaps matching TRBD1 (6 bases). V was shortened by 5 bases and J by 6 bases, with 23 bases between the two germline ends. This CDR3 spans 17 amino acids. Germline CDR1 and CDR2: SGHTA and FQGTGA. This CDR3 is CASSRPQGAPIRNEQFF. The CDR3 DNA follows: TGTGCCAGCAGCCGCCCACAGGGTGCCCCCATACGCAATGAGCAGTTCTTC.

This clonotype has a count of ten or more. This sequence joins TRBV5-1 and TRBJ1-3, with 9 bases aligning to TRBD1. The CDR3 loop spans 15 amino acids. Germline loops: CDR1 SGHRS, CDR2 YFSETQ. The V gene end was trimmed by 6 bases and the J gene end by 3 bases; junction bases not matched to a gene: 7. Here the CDR3 reads CASTLTGGDGNTIYF. The CDR3 nucleotides read TGCGCCAGCACCCTGACAGGGGGAGATGGAAACACCATATATTTT.

This clonotype has a count of ten or more. This rearrangement joins TRBV20-1 to TRBJ2-1, with 11 positions matching TRBD2. Germline loops: CDR1 DFQATT, CDR2 SNEGSKA (reference sequence). The CDR3 covers 10 residues. Trimming removed 6 bases from V and 14 bases from J; junction bases left unmatched: 3. The CDR3 DNA sequence: TGCAGTGCCGATAGCGGGAGGGAGTTCTTC. This sequence encodes CSADSGREFF.

This clonotype was counted at least ten times. The chain employs TRBV29-1 and TRBJ2-3; D unresolved. Trimming pared 2 bases from V and 2 bases from J, leaving 8 bases between. In germline, CDR1 is SQVTM, CDR2 ANQGSEA. The CDR3 consists of 13 residues. CDR3 DNA sequence: TGCAGCGTTGAATCTAGATTCACAGATACGCAGTATTTT. Its protein is CSVESRFTDTQYF.

The V and J genes are TRBV4-2 and TRBJ2-1; 9 nucleotides align to TRBD2. The CDR3 has 16 amino acids. Germline V CDR1 and CDR2: LGHNA, YNFKEQ. V trimming: 3 bases; J trimming: 4 bases; junction bases outside the gene matches: 7. The CDR3 nucleotides read TGTGCCAGCAGCCAGGGTTGGACTAGCGCATACAATGAGCAGTTCTTC. This translates into CASSQGWTSAYNEQFF.

This clonotype was counted ten times or more. The chain links TRBV10-3 to TRBJ1-4, with 7 bases aligning to TRBD1. Germline-derived CDR1 and CDR2 are ENHRY and SYGVKD. The CDR3 spans 14 residues. Unmatched junction bases numbered 6, after V lost 2 bases and J lost 9 bases. CDR3 DNA: TGTGCCATCAGTGAGGACAGGGAGAACAAAAAACTGTTTTTT. Its protein is CAISEDRENKKLFF.

This clonotype was counted many times. V usage is TRBV20-1 and J usage is TRBJ2-1; D uncertain. The V end was cut by 3 bases, the J end by 7 bases, with 10 bases between. The CDR3 sequence is 12 residues long. Germline V gives CDR1 DFQATT, CDR2 SNEGSKA (reference sequence). As DNA, the CDR3 is TGCAGTGCTAGGAGGCTAGAAAATGAGCAGTTCTTC. Translating it yields CSARRLENEQFF.

The table lists this clonotype with many counts. This sequence joins TRBV12-3 or TRBV12-4 and TRBJ2-7, with 9 bases that match TRBD1. The CDR3 has 16 amino acids. The ends lost 6 bases at V and 0 bases at J; junction bases unmatched: 9. In DNA, the CDR3 is TGTGCCAGCAGCCGTATGACAGGGGGGTTCTCCTACGAGCAGTACTTC. Its translation: CASSRMTGGFSYEQYF.

V and J are TRBV5-4 and TRBJ2-4, with 10 bases that match TRBD2. CDR3 length: 14 amino acids. The V segment lost 4 bases and the J segment 8 bases; nucleotides outside the gene matches: 6. Per the germline V gene, CDR1 is SGHNT and CDR2 is YYREEE (reference sequence). CDR3 residues: CASSLSGRKDIQYF. The CDR3 DNA is TGTGCCAGCAGCCTTAGCGGGAGGAAGGACATTCAGTACTTC.

This clonotype has at least ten counts. The chain uses TRBV28 and TRBJ1-2, with D uncertain. The CDR3 has 14 amino acids. Between the trimmed V and J ends, which lost 7 bases and 8 bases, there was a span of 20 bases. The germline V gene has CDR1 MDHEN and CDR2 SYDVKM. In DNA form, the CDR3 reads TGTGCCAGCAAAAAACAGTCCCAGGTCGGGGGCTACACCTTC. Amino acids: CASKKQSQVGGYTF.

Many counts were recorded for this clonotype. The V call is TRBV29-1, the J call TRBJ2-7; a possible D gene is TRBD1 (5 bases). The CDR3 sequence is 12 residues long. In germline, CDR1 is SQVTM, CDR2 ANQGSEA. V dropped 4 bases and J dropped 6 bases, with 13 bases sitting between them. This chain's CDR3 is CSVVKGMGEQYF. As DNA, the CDR3 is TGCAGCGTTGTAAAGGGGATGGGCGAGCAGTACTTC.

The rearrangement links TRBV5-4 to TRBJ2-3; TRBD1 matches at 9 bases. V dropped 3 bases and J dropped 5; count of bases not matched to a gene: 7. Germline CDR1 SGHNT, CDR2 YYREEE (reference sequence). The CDR3 extends over 15 amino acids. In DNA form, the CDR3 reads TGTGCCAGCAGCTCGATTGACAGGGGGAAAGATACGCAGTATTTT. Protein product: CASSSIDRGKDTQYF.

Ten or more counts support this clonotype. The V gene is TRBV29-1, the J gene TRBJ2-7; D may be TRBD1 (5 bases). The CDR3 is 11 residues long. Between the trimmed V and J ends, which lost 3 bases and 7 bases, there was a span of 10 bases. The germline gives CDR1 SQVTM, CDR2 ANQGSEA. CDR3 sequence: CSVETVGEQYF. The CDR3 DNA sequence: TGCAGCGTTGAGACAGTCGGGGAGCAGTACTTC.

This clonotype showed up many times. The chain joins TRBV5-6 to TRBJ2-1, with 14 bases lining up with TRBD2. This CDR3 region has 16 residues. Germline assignment: CDR1 SGHDT and CDR2 YYEEEE. V trimming: 5 bases; J trimming: 7 bases; junction bases outside the gene matches: 8. The CDR3 region has the DNA TGTGCCAGCAGTTTCCCCTGGACTAGCGGGAGGAATGAGCAGTTCTTC. It is translated as CASSFPWTSGRNEQFF.

In this sample, this clonotype turned up many times. The gene calls are TRBV29-1 and TRBJ2-4; 10 bases are a match to TRBD2. Losses at the gene ends were 6 bases for V and 4 bases for J; bases not matched to a gene: 9. Germline V gene sequence: CDR1 SQVTM, CDR2 ANQGSEA. The CDR3 spans 15 residues. The CDR3 nucleotides are TGCAGCGTGAAGGCACTAGCGGGGTTAAAAAACATTCAGTACTTC. Translating gives CSVKALAGLKNIQYF.

This clonotype showed up many times. The CDR3 region is CASSQLAGRYNEQFF. The CDR3 region has the DNA TGTGCCAGCAGCCAACTAGCGGGAAGGTACAATGAGCAGTTCTTC. V is TRBV7-9 and J is TRBJ2-1; TRBD2 agrees at 10 bases. V shed 5 bases, J shed 4 bases, and the junction held 5 bases outside the gene matches. Looked up from germline, CDR1 is SEHNR and CDR2 is FQNEAQ (reference sequence). The length of the CDR3 is 15 residues.